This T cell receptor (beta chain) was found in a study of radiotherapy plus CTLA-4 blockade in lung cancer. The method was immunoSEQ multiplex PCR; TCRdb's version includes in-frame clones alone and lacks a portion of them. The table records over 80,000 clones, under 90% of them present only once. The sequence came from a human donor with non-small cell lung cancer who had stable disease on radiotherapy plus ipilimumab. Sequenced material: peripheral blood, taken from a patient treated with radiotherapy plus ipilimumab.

This chain's CDR3 is CASSLGNYVAKNIQYF. The CDR3 coding sequence is TGTGCCAGCAGTTTGGGGAATTACGTAGCCAAAAACATTCAGTACTTC. The chain couples TRBV28 to TRBJ2-4; D is unclear. The CDR3 is 16 amino acids. The germline CDR1 and CDR2 sequences are MDHEN and SYDVKM. Trimming took 3 bases from V and 0 from J, leaving 12 bases between them.